The 16 T cell receptor beta chains reported below all come from one sample, sequenced in a study of blood T cell repertoires in COVID-19. TCRdb's table, derived via immunoSEQ multiplex PCR, lists solely in-frame clones and lacks some. The profile covers 99,000 or so clones, with roughly 79% appearing a single time and roughly a tenth taken by the ten largest. The specimen was peripheral blood. The receptor set was obtained from a woman in her 70s with acute or convalescent COVID-19.

This chain links TRBV7-2 with TRBJ2-1; 7 bases fit TRBD2. Germline V CDR1 and CDR2: SGHTA, FQGNSA. The CDR3 runs to 14 residues. V lost 2 bases and J lost 9; bases outside the gene matches: 7. The CDR3 region is CASSLSGSGVEQFF. The CDR3 DNA follows: TGTGCCAGCAGCTTATCGGGGAGCGGGGTTGAGCAGTTCTTC.

CDR3 sequence reads: CASSITGLAGANVLTF. Written as DNA, the CDR3 is TGTGCCAGTAGTATAACGGGTCTGGCTGGGGCCAACGTCCTGACTTTC. The gene calls are TRBV19 and TRBJ2-6; D remains unclear. Looked up from germline, CDR1 is LNHDA and CDR2 is SQIVND (reference sequence). The CDR3 has 16 residues. V lost 2 bases to trimming and J lost 2 bases, with 10 bases between them.

This chain connects TRBV27 to TRBJ2-7; the D gene is possibly TRBD2 (6 bases). The CDR3 totals 15 residues. Germline-derived CDR1 and CDR2 are MNHEY and SMNVEV (reference sequence). With 2 bases removed from V and 1 base from J, the gap between germline ends came to 12 bases. This chain's CDR3 is CASSLRAGSSYEQYF. In nucleotides, the CDR3 is TGTGCCAGCAGTTTAAGGGCGGGGAGTTCCTACGAGCAGTACTTC.

The V gene is TRBV5-1, the J gene TRBJ1-2, with 8 bases aligning to TRBD1. Per the germline V gene, CDR1 is SGHRS and CDR2 is YFSETQ. CDR3 length equals 14 residues. V shed 3 bases and J 6 bases; nucleotides not matched to a gene: 7. CDR3: CASSSAGGGHGYTF. The DNA for the CDR3 is TGCGCCAGCAGCTCCGCAGGGGGCGGCCATGGCTACACCTTC. Based on the CDR3 plus reference TRBV5-1 and TRBJ1-2, the full variable domain is KAGVTQTPRYLIKTRGQQVTLSCSPISGHRSVSWYQQTPGQGLQFLFEYFSETQRNKGNFPGRFSGRQFSNSRSEMNVSTLELGDSALYLCASSSAGGGHGYTFGSGTRLTVV.

The chain links TRBV29-1 to TRBJ1-3; D is unresolved. The V end was cut by 3 bases, the J end by 1 base, with 10 bases between. This CDR3 contains 14 residues. Germline CDR1 reads SQVTM; CDR2 reads ANQGSEA. The CDR3 nucleotides are TGCAGCGTTGAGTCCCGGGAGTCTGGAAACACCATATATTTT. Its protein is CSVESRESGNTIYF.

This clone was picked up one time. This rearrangement joins TRBV5-4 to TRBJ2-5; D is perhaps TRBD2 (5 bases). V lost 5 bases, J lost 4 bases, and 18 bases lay in between. The length of the CDR3 is 15 residues. From germline, CDR1 is SGHNT and CDR2 YYREEE (reference sequence). CDR3 sequence: CASSPGPSEGETQYF. CDR3 nucleotides: TGTGCCAGCAGTCCCGGGCCCAGTGAGGGAGAGACCCAGTACTTC. Variable domain in full (rest from reference TRBV5-4 and TRBJ2-5): ETGVTQSPTHLIKTRGQQVTLRCSSQSGHNTVSWYQQALGQGPQFIFQYYREEENGRGNFPPRFSGLQFPNYSSELNVNALELDDSALYLCASSPGPSEGETQYFGPGTRLLVL.

This rearrangement joins TRBV30 to TRBJ1-2; 12 bases are a match to TRBD1. Germline CDR1 reads GTSNPN; CDR2 reads SVGIG (reference sequence). The V segment lost 3 bases and the J segment 8 bases; nucleotides outside the gene matches: 7. This CDR3 is 14 amino acids long. DNA for the CDR3: TGTGCCTGGAGCCGGGACAGGGGGCATCGGGGCTACACCTTC. Amino acids: CAWSRDRGHRGYTF.

This clone has a single count. This chain joins TRBV30 and TRBJ1-2; the match to TRBD1 covers 9 bases. Germline-derived CDR1 and CDR2 are GTSNPN and SVGIG (reference sequence). The length of the CDR3 is 12 residues. V was clipped by 3 bases and J by 6 bases; unmatched bases: 2. This CDR3 is CAWSGDRDGYTF. The CDR3 DNA reads as TGTGCCTGGAGCGGGGACAGGGATGGCTACACCTTC. Full variable domain (remainder filled in from reference TRBV30 and TRBJ1-2): SQTIHQWPATLVQPVGSPLSLECTVEGTSNPNLYWYRQAAGRGLQLLFYSVGIGQISSEVPQNLSASRPQDRQFILSSKKLLLSDSGFYLCAWSGDRDGYTFGSGTRLTVV.

The chain carries TRBV28 and TRBJ2-1; 15 bases line up with TRBD2. J was trimmed by 5 bases and V by 3 bases; bases with no gene match: 11. Germline V gene data show CDR1 as MDHEN and CDR2 as SYDVKM. The CDR3 extends over 19 amino acids. Here the CDR3 reads CASSLITGTSGRRDNEQFF. CDR3 coding DNA: TGTGCCAGCAGTTTGATAACCGGGACTAGCGGGAGGCGAGACAATGAGCAGTTCTTC.

V usage is TRBV6-2 or TRBV6-3 and J usage is TRBJ1-2; tentative D call: TRBD1 (6 bases). The germline CDR1 and CDR2 sequences are MNHEY and SVGEGT. The CDR3 length is 15 residues. Trimming cost V 3 bases and J 4 bases, with 15 bases left between them. Here the CDR3 reads CASSYPGTQVYGYTF. The CDR3 DNA sequence: TGTGCCAGCAGTTATCCCGGGACACAAGTCTATGGCTACACCTTC.

This clone was seen more than once but under ten times. This rearrangement joins TRBV5-1 to TRBJ2-1, with 7 nucleotides matching TRBD2. Germline assignment: CDR1 SGHRS and CDR2 YFSETQ. The ends lost 0 bases at V and 4 bases at J; junction bases unmatched: 4. This CDR3 has 15 residues. CDR3 nucleotides: TGCGCCAGCAGCTTGGCGGGAGGCGGGTACAATGAGCAGTTCTTC. Encoded protein: CASSLAGGGYNEQFF.

J is TRBJ2-3 and V is TRBV5-1; 8 nucleotides agree with TRBD1. V lost 0 bases to trimming and J lost 0 bases; unmatched junction nucleotides: 6. Germline V CDR1 and CDR2: SGHRS, YFSETQ. This CDR3 contains 17 residues. The DNA for the CDR3 is TGCGCCAGCAGCTTGGGGGGCCGGACAGGGAGCACAGATACGCAGTATTTT. This encodes CASSLGGRTGSTDTQYF.

The rearrangement joins TRBV10-3 to TRBJ2-7; TRBD2 matches 7 bases. Per the germline V gene, CDR1 is ENHRY and CDR2 is SYGVKD. The ends lost 6 bases at V and 0 bases at J; junction bases unmatched: 5. This CDR3 spans 14 amino acids. Here the CDR3 reads CAISKGLLSYEQYF. The CDR3 coding sequence is TGTGCCATCAGCAAGGGACTACTCTCCTACGAGCAGTACTTC.

This clone was seen once. V gene TRBV7-9 combines with J gene TRBJ2-7, with D possibly being TRBD1 (6 bases). V was shortened by 2 bases and J by 4 bases, with 9 bases between the two germline ends. The CDR3 is made up of 13 amino acids. Germline V lookup: CDR1 SEHNR, CDR2 FQNEAQ (reference sequence). In DNA, the CDR3 is TGTGCCAGCAGCTTACCAGGGGCATACGAGCAGTACTTC. It translates to CASSLPGAYEQYF.

The chain joins TRBV7-2 to TRBJ1-2, with D perhaps matching TRBD1 (5 bases). The ends were cut back, 5 bases at V and 3 bases at J, with 10 bases in the middle. CDR3 length: 13 amino acids. Germline values: CDR1 SGHTA, CDR2 FQGNSA. The CDR3 protein is CASSLQAHYGYTF. CDR3 nucleotide sequence: TGTGCCAGCAGCCTACAGGCGCACTATGGCTACACCTTC.

This rearrangement joins TRBV15 to TRBJ2-1; unclear D gene. This CDR3 has 13 amino acids. Germline CDR1 is LNHNV and CDR2 is YYDKDF (reference sequence). V was pared by 5 bases and J by 7 bases, with 12 bases between. CDR3: CATSGRGGNEQFF. For the CDR3, the DNA is TGTGCCACCAGCGGCCGTGGTGGTAATGAGCAGTTCTTC.